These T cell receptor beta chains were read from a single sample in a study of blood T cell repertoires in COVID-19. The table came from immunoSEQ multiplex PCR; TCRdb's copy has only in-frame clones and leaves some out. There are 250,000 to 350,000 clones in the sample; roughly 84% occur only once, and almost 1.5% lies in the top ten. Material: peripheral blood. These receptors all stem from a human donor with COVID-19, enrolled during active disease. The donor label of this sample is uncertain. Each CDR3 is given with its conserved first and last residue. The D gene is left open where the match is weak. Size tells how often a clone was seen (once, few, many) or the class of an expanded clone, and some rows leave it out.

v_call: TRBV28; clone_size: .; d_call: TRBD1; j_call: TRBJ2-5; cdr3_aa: CASWDRGKTQYF; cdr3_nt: TGTGCCAGCTGGGACAGGGGAAAGACCCAGTACTTC
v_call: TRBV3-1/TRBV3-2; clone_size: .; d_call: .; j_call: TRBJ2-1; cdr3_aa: CASSQAQGGFNEQFF; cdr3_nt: TGTGCCAGCAGCCAAGCCCAGGGAGGTTTCAATGAGCAGTTCTTC
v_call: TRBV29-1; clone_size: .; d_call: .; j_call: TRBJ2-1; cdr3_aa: CSGARGGFDEQFF; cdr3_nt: TGCAGCGGAGCGCGGGGCGGGTTCGATGAGCAGTTCTTC
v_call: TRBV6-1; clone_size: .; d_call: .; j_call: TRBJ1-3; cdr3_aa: CASSEVSSGNTIYF; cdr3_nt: TGTGCCAGCAGTGAAGTCAGCTCTGGAAACACCATATATTTT
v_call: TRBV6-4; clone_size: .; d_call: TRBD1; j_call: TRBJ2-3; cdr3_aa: CASSERQGLGDTQYF; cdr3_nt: TGTGCCAGCAGTGAGAGACAGGGGCTGGGAGATACGCAGTATTTT
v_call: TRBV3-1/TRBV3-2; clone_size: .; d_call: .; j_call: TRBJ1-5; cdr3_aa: CASSQESPVYSNQPQHF; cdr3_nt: TGTGCCAGCAGCCAAGAGTCCCCCGTCTATAGCAATCAGCCCCAGCATTTT
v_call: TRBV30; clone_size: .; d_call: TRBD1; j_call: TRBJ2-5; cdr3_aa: CAFGGRDRDFQETQYF; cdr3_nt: TGTGCCTTTGGGGGGCGGGACAGGGACTTCCAAGAGACCCAGTACTTC
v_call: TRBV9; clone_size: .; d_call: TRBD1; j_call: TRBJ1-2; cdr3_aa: CASSKTGQGVLGYTF; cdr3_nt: TGTGCCAGCAGCAAAACGGGACAGGGGGTCCTTGGCTACACCTTC
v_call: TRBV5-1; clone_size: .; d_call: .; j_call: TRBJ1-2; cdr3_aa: CASSLERGNYGYTF; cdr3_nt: TGCGCCAGCAGCTTGGAACGGGGGAACTATGGCTACACCTTC
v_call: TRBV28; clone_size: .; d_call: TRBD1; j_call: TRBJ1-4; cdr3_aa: CATPGQGFEKLFF; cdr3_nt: TGTGCCACCCCGGGACAGGGGTTTGAAAAACTGTTTTTT
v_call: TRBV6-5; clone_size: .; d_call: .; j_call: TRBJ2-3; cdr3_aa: CASKGGASDTQYF; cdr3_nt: TGTGCCAGCAAAGGGGGGGCCTCAGATACGCAGTATTTT
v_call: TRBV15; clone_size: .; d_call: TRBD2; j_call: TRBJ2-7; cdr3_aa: CATGGREASYEQYF; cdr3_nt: TGTGCCACCGGCGGGAGGGAAGCATCGTACGAGCAGTACTTC
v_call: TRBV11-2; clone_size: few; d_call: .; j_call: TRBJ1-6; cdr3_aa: CASSSGGNLHF; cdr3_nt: TGTGCCAGCAGCTCCGGCGGGAACCTCCACTTT
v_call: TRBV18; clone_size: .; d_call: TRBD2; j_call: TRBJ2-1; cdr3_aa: CASSSPPGLAVLSYNEQFF; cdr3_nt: TGTGCCAGCTCATCCCCTCCGGGACTAGCGGTCCTCTCCTACAATGAGCAGTTCTTC
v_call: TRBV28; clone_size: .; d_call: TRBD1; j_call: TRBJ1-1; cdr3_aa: CASVRQGANTEAFF; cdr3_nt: TGTGCCAGCGTAAGACAGGGGGCCAACACTGAAGCTTTCTTT
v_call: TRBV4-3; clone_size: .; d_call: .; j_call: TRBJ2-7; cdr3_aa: CASGAGIGYEQYF; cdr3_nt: TGCGCCAGCGGGGCGGGGATTGGGTACGAGCAGTACTTC